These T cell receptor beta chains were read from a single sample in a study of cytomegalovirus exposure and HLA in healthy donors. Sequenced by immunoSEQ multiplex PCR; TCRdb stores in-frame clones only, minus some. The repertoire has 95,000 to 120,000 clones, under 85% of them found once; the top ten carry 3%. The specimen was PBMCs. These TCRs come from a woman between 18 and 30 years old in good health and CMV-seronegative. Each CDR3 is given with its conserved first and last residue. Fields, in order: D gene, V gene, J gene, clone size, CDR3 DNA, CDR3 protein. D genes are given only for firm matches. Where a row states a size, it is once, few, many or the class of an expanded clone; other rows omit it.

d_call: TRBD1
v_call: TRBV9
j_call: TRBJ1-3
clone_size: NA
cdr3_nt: TGTGCCAGCAGCGTGGGCGTTGGACAGGGGGTGACTGGAAACACCATATATTTT
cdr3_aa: CASSVGVGQGVTGNTIYF

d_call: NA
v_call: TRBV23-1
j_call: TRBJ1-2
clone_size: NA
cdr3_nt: TGCGCCAGCAAGCCACTACCAGGGCCCGTGCTCTATGGCTACACCTTC
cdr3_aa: CASKPLPGPVLYGYTF

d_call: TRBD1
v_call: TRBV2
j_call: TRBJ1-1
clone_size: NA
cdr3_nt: TGTGCCAGCCGCGGACTCAGGGGGCACACTGAAGCTTTCTTT
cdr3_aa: CASRGLRGHTEAFF

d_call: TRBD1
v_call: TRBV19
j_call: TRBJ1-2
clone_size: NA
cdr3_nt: TGTGCCAGTAGTATAAGGGGGACAGGGGGAAGTAACTATGGCTACACCTTC
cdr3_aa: CASSIRGTGGSNYGYTF

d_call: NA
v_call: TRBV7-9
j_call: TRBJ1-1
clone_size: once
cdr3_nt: TGTGCCAGCAGCTCGAGGGATGTGACTGAAGCTTTCTTT
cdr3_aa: CASSSRDVTEAFF

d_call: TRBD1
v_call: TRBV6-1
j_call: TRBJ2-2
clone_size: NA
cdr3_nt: TGTGCCAGCAGTGTGGGACAGGGGGAGACCGGGGAGCTGTTTTTT
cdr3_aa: CASSVGQGETGELFF

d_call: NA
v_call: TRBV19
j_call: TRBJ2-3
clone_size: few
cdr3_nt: TGTGCCAGTAGTCGTCGGGGTGGGACAGATACGCAGTATTTT
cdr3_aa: CASSRRGGTDTQYF

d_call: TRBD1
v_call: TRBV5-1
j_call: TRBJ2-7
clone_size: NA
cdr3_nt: TGCGCCAGCAGCGGGGGACAGCCCTACGAGCAGTACTTC
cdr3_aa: CASSGGQPYEQYF

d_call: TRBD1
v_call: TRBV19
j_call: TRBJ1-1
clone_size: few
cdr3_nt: TGTGCCAGTTCCCCCCACAGGGGCACTGAAGCTTTCTTT
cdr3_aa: CASSPHRGTEAFF

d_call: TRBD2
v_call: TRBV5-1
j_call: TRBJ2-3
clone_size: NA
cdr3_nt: TGCGCCAGCAGCACCGGTACCGCGGGGGGGCGAACAGATACGCAGTATTTT
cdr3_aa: CASSTGTAGGRTDTQYF

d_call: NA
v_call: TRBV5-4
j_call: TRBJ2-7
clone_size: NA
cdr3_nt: TGTGCCAGCAGCTTGCTAGGAATAGGCGAGCAGTACTTC
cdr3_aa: CASSLLGIGEQYF